Listed here are 31 T cell receptor beta chains from one sample, sequenced in a study of shared clonotypes between healthy human individuals. Produced via immunoSEQ multiplex PCR; TCRdb's table is partial and in-frame only. Of 550,000 to 700,000 clones listed, 73% are singletons. Sequenced: memory CD4+ T cells sorted from blood. Subset: CD45RA-negative fraction. The origin of the receptors is a young woman in good health.

J is TRBJ2-7 and V is TRBV28, with unresolved D. Germline CDR1 reads MDHEN; CDR2 reads SYDVKM. The CDR3 has 13 amino acids. V was trimmed by 3 bases and J by 3 bases, leaving 9 bases between them. CDR3 region: CASSFTGIYEQYF. CDR3 nucleotide sequence: TGTGCCAGCAGTTTTACGGGCATCTACGAGCAGTACTTC.

The chain recombines TRBV30 with TRBJ1-1; D is ambiguous. Germline values: CDR1 GTSNPN, CDR2 SVGIG (reference sequence). CDR3 length equals 13 residues. V was clipped by 2 bases and J by 4 bases, with 11 bases between them. This CDR3 is CAWSLSRVTEAFF. The DNA of the CDR3 is TGTGCCTGGAGTTTGTCCCGGGTCACTGAAGCTTTCTTT.

With regard to this clone: The sample holds other DNA sequences that translate to the same CDR3. This chain links TRBV6-1 with TRBJ1-5; D remains ambiguous. CDR1 is MNHNS, CDR2 SASEGT, per germline. V gave up 6 bases and J gave up 0 bases, with 3 bases separating them. The CDR3 runs to 12 residues. Written as DNA, the CDR3 is TGTGCCAGCAGCCATAGCAATCAGCCCCAGCATTTT. It specifies CASSHSNQPQHF.

This rearrangement joins TRBV28 to TRBJ2-5; no clear D. Germline CDR1 is MDHEN and CDR2 is SYDVKM. With 4 bases removed from V and 0 bases from J, the gap between germline ends came to 6 bases. This CDR3 comprises 13 residues. Written as DNA, the CDR3 is TGTGCCAGCAGTTACCCCAACCAAGAGACCCAGTACTTC. Amino acid sequence: CASSYPNQETQYF.

This clone was found once. The V call is TRBV28, the J call TRBJ2-2, with D perhaps matching TRBD1 (6 bases). The CDR3 extends over 13 amino acids. Per germline, CDR1 MDHEN and CDR2 SYDVKM. V was pared by 8 bases and J by 5 bases, with 12 bases between. The CDR3 here is CASVRGRTGELFF. The CDR3 bases are TGTGCCAGCGTCAGGGGTCGGACCGGGGAGCTGTTTTTT.

The chain has TRBV2 and TRBJ2-2; D not resolved. Germline assignment: CDR1 SNHLY and CDR2 FYNNEI. This CDR3 contains 14 residues. Trimming left V 3 bases short and J 5 bases short, with 10 bases between. CDR3 coding DNA: TGTGCCAGCAGTGACGTTTCCGTAACCGGGGAGCTGTTTTTT. Protein: CASSDVSVTGELFF.

V gene TRBV5-6 combines with J gene TRBJ2-7; 10 bases align to TRBD1. Trimming at V came to 3 bases and at J to 2 bases, leaving 8 bases not matched to a gene. This CDR3 region has 16 residues. In germline, CDR1 is SGHDT, CDR2 YYEEEE. The CDR3 sequence: CASSWRGQGLTYEQYF. The DNA for the CDR3 is TGTGCCAGCAGCTGGCGGGGACAGGGGCTTACCTACGAGCAGTACTTC.

This chain uses TRBV27 with TRBJ2-2; either TRBD1 or TRBD2 may supply D (5 bases each). Germline CDR1 and CDR2: MNHEY and SMNVEV (reference sequence). The length of the CDR3 is 15 residues. Trimming removed 4 bases at V and 0 bases at J, with 9 bases between. Here the CDR3 DNA reads TGTGCCAGCAGTTGGGACGTGTCGAACACCGGGGAGCTGTTTTTT. Its protein product is CASSWDVSNTGELFF.

The chain is built from TRBV6-1 and TRBJ2-5; no firm D call. Trimming cost V 4 bases and J 13 bases, with 19 bases left between them. Germline assignment: CDR1 MNHNS and CDR2 SASEGT. The length of the CDR3 is 13 residues. CDR3 bases: TGTGCCAGCAGTGCAGTTGCAACGGAGCAACGGTACTTC. As protein: CASSAVATEQRYF.

Comment on this clone: A far larger clone is just one base off, so this is likely a read error. The chain carries TRBV5-4 and TRBJ2-5; D remains unclear. Per germline, CDR1 SGHNT and CDR2 YYREEE (reference sequence). The length of the CDR3 is 11 residues. V was trimmed by 2 bases and J by 7 bases, leaving 6 bases between them. The CDR3 sequence is CASSLLGTQYF. The CDR3 DNA is TGTGCCAGCAGCTTATTAGGGACCCAGTACTTC.

This clone has more than one count but fewer than ten. Other DNA sequences in this sample translate to the same CDR3. The chain has TRBV30 and TRBJ1-1, with 7 positions matching TRBD1. CDR3 size: 14 residues. The junction had 5 bases not matched to a gene; V was cut back by 2 bases and J by 2 bases. CDR1 GTSNPN and CDR2 SVGIG come from the germline V gene (reference sequence). The CDR3 DNA reads as TGTGCCTGGAGTACCGACAGGGTCAACACTGAAGCTTTCTTT. Amino acid sequence: CAWSTDRVNTEAFF.

J is TRBJ2-3 and V is TRBV19; 9 nucleotides match TRBD1. In germline, CDR1 is LNHDA, CDR2 SQIVND (reference sequence). Trimming removed 6 bases from V and 2 bases from J; junction bases left unmatched: 12. The CDR3 sequence is 17 residues long. The CDR3 sequence: CASRDRGQKVITDTQYF. The CDR3 DNA reads as TGTGCCAGTAGGGACAGGGGACAAAAAGTCATCACAGATACGCAGTATTTT.

The chain couples TRBV6-5 to TRBJ2-1; D is undetermined. This CDR3 has 15 residues. In germline, CDR1 is MNHEY, CDR2 SVGAGI. Deletions cut 3 bases from V and 6 bases from J, with 15 bases between. CDR3 DNA: TGTGCCAGCAGTTATTCGATTAATTTAGCCAATGAGCAGTTCTTC. Protein product: CASSYSINLANEQFF.

V usage is TRBV27 and J usage is TRBJ2-1, with TRBD2 as a possible D gene (7 bases). V was clipped by 7 bases and J by 0 bases, with 13 bases between them. Looked up from germline, CDR1 is MNHEY and CDR2 is SMNVEV (reference sequence). The CDR3 sequence is 15 residues long. DNA of the CDR3: TGTGCCAGCAAGGGGGGAGGGAGCTCCTACAATGAGCAGTTCTTC. Translated, it gives CASKGGGSSYNEQFF.

About this clone itself: Other nucleotide sequences in the sample specify the same CDR3. In DNA form, the CDR3 reads TGTGCCTGGAGGTCAGGACCGAACACTGAAGCTTTCTTT. Amino acid sequence: CAWRSGPNTEAFF. J is TRBJ1-1 and V is TRBV30; the D is unclear. The length of the CDR3 is 13 residues. Between the trimmed V and J ends, which lost 3 bases and 1 base, there was a span of 9 bases. Germline CDR1 GTSNPN, CDR2 SVGIG (reference sequence). The full variable domain, completed using reference TRBV30 and TRBJ1-1, is SQTIHQWPATLVQPVGSPLSLECTVEGTSNPNLYWYRQAAGRGLQLLFYSVGIGQISSEVPQNLSASRPQDRQFILSSKKLLLSDSGFYLCAWRSGPNTEAFFGQGTRLTVV.

V gene TRBV28 combines with J gene TRBJ2-7; 7 bases match TRBD2. CDR3 length: 16 residues. V lost 4 bases to trimming and J lost 3 bases; unmatched junction nucleotides: 12. The germline V gene encodes CDR1 MDHEN and CDR2 SYDVKM. This CDR3 is CASSSVPGGGDYEQYF. In nucleotides, the CDR3 is TGTGCCAGCAGTTCGGTCCCGGGGGGTGGAGACTACGAGCAGTACTTC.

This clone has a handful of counts. The same CDR3 is also encoded by other DNA sequences in this sample. The rearrangement joins TRBV5-4 to TRBJ2-7; TRBD2 matches at 7 bases. Germline CDR1 and CDR2: SGHNT and YYREEE (reference sequence). The CDR3 runs 13 residues. V gave up 2 bases and J gave up 2 bases; unmatched junction bases: 1. The CDR3 bases are TGTGCCAGCAGCTTAGCGGGACCCTACGAGCAGTACTTC. As protein: CASSLAGPYEQYF.

The chain employs TRBV28 and TRBJ2-7; tentatively, D is TRBD1 (6 bases). Germline-derived CDR1 and CDR2 are MDHEN and SYDVKM. V shed 3 bases and J shed 4 bases, with 16 bases lying between them. The CDR3 is 15 amino acids. CDR3 nucleotides: TGTGCCAGCAGTTTTCAGGGGTCACGGCAATACGAGCAGTACTTC. It specifies CASSFQGSRQYEQYF.

The chain joins TRBV10-3 to TRBJ2-2; TRBD2 matches 10 bases. The germline V gene has CDR1 ENHRY and CDR2 SYGVKD. Losses at the gene ends were 6 bases for V and 7 bases for J; bases not matched to a gene: 5. This CDR3 is 14 amino acids long. This CDR3 reads CAIRLAGEGGELFF. The CDR3 region has the DNA TGTGCCATCAGGCTAGCGGGAGAGGGCGGGGAGCTGTTTTTT.

This clone was observed once. The chain uses TRBV10-3 and TRBJ2-7, with D unresolved. The CDR3 extends over 11 amino acids. Trimming stripped 8 bases from V and 2 bases from J, with 7 bases between. From germline, CDR1 is ENHRY and CDR2 SYGVKD. The CDR3 sequence is CAIGGTYEQYF. CDR3 nucleotide sequence: TGTGCCATCGGCGGCACCTACGAGCAGTACTTC.

This sequence joins TRBV20-1 and TRBJ2-7; no clear D gene. There are 11 residues in the CDR3. Germline assignment: CDR1 DFQATT and CDR2 SNEGSKA (reference sequence). The germline V and J ends were trimmed by 3 bases and 3 bases, with 6 bases remaining between them. CDR3 sequence: CSASPHYEQYF. The CDR3 nucleotides are TGCAGTGCTAGCCCCCACTACGAGCAGTACTTC.

This clone was found a few times. V is TRBV28 and J is TRBJ2-7; D is undetermined. V lost 1 base, J lost 5 bases, and 9 bases lay in between. The germline V gene encodes CDR1 MDHEN and CDR2 SYDVKM. The CDR3 totals 13 residues. The CDR3 spells CASSLSESHEQYF. The CDR3 nucleotides are TGTGCCAGCAGTTTATCCGAATCGCACGAGCAGTACTTC. Supplemented by reference TRBV28 and TRBJ2-7, the full variable domain reads DVKVTQSSRYLVKRTGEKVFLECVQDMDHENMFWYRQDPGLGLRLIYFSYDVKMKEKGDIPEGYSVSREKKERFSLILESASTNQTSMYLCASSLSESHEQYFGPGTRLTVT.

As to this clone: Other DNA sequences in this sample translate to the same CDR3. As DNA, the CDR3 is TGTGCCAGCAGTGCCCGAGCTGGGGCCAACGTCCTGACTTTC. Amino acid sequence: CASSARAGANVLTF. V gene TRBV2 combines with J gene TRBJ2-6, with D hard to call. The germline V gene encodes CDR1 SNHLY and CDR2 FYNNEI. Trimming removed 4 bases from V and 2 bases from J, with 6 bases in between. The CDR3 has 14 residues.

This clone was found a few times. Other nucleotide sequences from this sample produce the same CDR3. V gene TRBV19 combines with J gene TRBJ2-3, with D perhaps being TRBD1 or TRBD2 (5 bases each). The CDR3 is made up of 15 amino acids. V lost 3 bases to trimming and J lost 0 bases, with 10 bases between them. The V gene's germline CDR1 is LNHDA and CDR2 SQIVND (reference sequence). In nucleotides, the CDR3 is TGTGCCAGTAGTATCGGGACGGCTAGCACAGATACGCAGTATTTT. Translated: CASSIGTASTDTQYF.

This clone showed up just a few times. The V and J genes are TRBV19 and TRBJ2-1; 7 positions agree with TRBD2. J gave up 6 bases and V 5 bases, and 10 bases lay outside the gene matches. The CDR3 sequence is 15 residues long. The germline CDR1 and CDR2 sequences are LNHDA and SQIVND (reference sequence). CDR3 sequence (DNA): TGTGCCAGTAGTCCCCCCCAGCGGGAACGCAATGAGCAGTTCTTC. Protein sequence: CASSPPQRERNEQFF.

The chain combines TRBV28 with TRBJ1-1; D gene uncertain. The germline V and J ends were trimmed by 6 bases and 1 base, with 15 bases remaining between them. The CDR3 runs to 15 residues. Germline assignment: CDR1 MDHEN and CDR2 SYDVKM. This CDR3 reads CASSYFREWNTEAFF. DNA of the CDR3: TGTGCCAGCAGCTACTTTAGGGAGTGGAACACTGAAGCTTTCTTT. The whole variable domain, remainder taken from reference TRBV28 and TRBJ1-1, is DVKVTQSSRYLVKRTGEKVFLECVQDMDHENMFWYRQDPGLGLRLIYFSYDVKMKEKGDIPEGYSVSREKKERFSLILESASTNQTSMYLCASSYFREWNTEAFFGQGTRLTVV.

The CDR3 DNA reads as TGTGCCAGCAGGCGTACGGGACAGGGGAGCGAGACCCAGTACTTC. It is translated as CASRRTGQGSETQYF. The gene calls are TRBV28 and TRBJ2-5; 10 bases are a match to TRBD1. Germline V gene data show CDR1 as MDHEN and CDR2 as SYDVKM. V gave up 6 bases and J gave up 5 bases; unmatched junction bases: 9. This CDR3 region has 15 residues.

Only one count was recorded for this clone. This sample also contains other DNA sequences that code for the same CDR3. This chain uses TRBV2 with TRBJ2-5; 8 positions agree with TRBD2. V lost 1 base, J lost 4 bases, and 2 bases stayed unmatched. The V gene's germline CDR1 is SNHLY and CDR2 FYNNEI. This CDR3 is 14 amino acids long. The chain's CDR3 is CASSEESGGETQYF. CDR3 bases: TGTGCCAGCAGTGAAGAAAGCGGGGGAGAGACCCAGTACTTC.

The CDR3 region has the DNA TGTGCCTCTGGTTTAGCTTACGAGCAGTACTTC. This translates into CASGLAYEQYF. The rearrangement links TRBV19 to TRBJ2-7; D call uncertain. The V gene lost 11 bases and the J gene lost 4 bases, with 12 bases spanning the gap. This CDR3 has 11 residues. Germline CDR1 and CDR2: LNHDA and SQIVND (reference sequence).

CDR3 in amino acids: CASSQGERTEAFF. The CDR3, as DNA: TGTGCCAGCAGCCAAGGTGAGCGGACTGAAGCTTTCTTT. The V and J genes are TRBV11-3 and TRBJ1-1; D is undetermined. The V and J ends lost 5 bases and 5 bases respectively, with 12 bases between them. Germline V CDR1 and CDR2: SGHNT, YENEEA. CDR3 length equals 13 residues.

Note on this clone: This likely traces to a read error, being one base from a far larger clone. At the DNA level, this CDR3 is encoded by other sequences in the same sample as well. The chain recombines TRBV6-5 with TRBJ2-2; D call uncertain. Trimming stripped 10 bases from V and 5 bases from J, with 11 bases between. CDR1 MNHEY and CDR2 SVGAGI come from the germline V gene. The CDR3 sequence is 12 residues long. CDR3 DNA: TGTGCCACACGACCCCAGACCGGGGAGCTGTTTTTT. The encoded protein is CATRPQTGELFF.